What follows describes a single TCR beta chain. The antigen it recognizes is unknown. Nothing much larger sits one base from this clone, and base qualities are not available. The collaborating institutions used their own protocols to collect whole blood in K2EDTA tubes. For TCRbeta analysis, collaborators shipped samples in one of three forms: frozen whole blood, isolated PBMCs, or DNA extracted from either of those sample types. The data belong to a study of blood T cell repertoires in COVID-19 (dated by TCRdb to the early 2020s). General notes on the study: The collaborator samples originated in the United States, Italy and Spain and spanned the acute and convalescent phases of COVID-19. The prospective study material was composed of cDNA or gDNA derived from T cells, B-cell-depleted T cells, or PBMCs. The dataset comprised deeply sampled blood TCRbeta repertoires from subjects exposed to, actively infected with, or recovered from COVID-19. The repertoires were released in a freely available public database intended as a resource for research on the immune response to SARS-CoV-2. Samples were obtained from the ongoing ImmuneRACE study (first 160 participants) and from over 1,000 subjects provided by 6 global collaborators. Sample metadata almost always included a de-identified subject ID, COVID-19 status, age in years and sex. Where available, HLA class I and class II types were obtained from metadata supplied by the sample provider rather than from assay-based typing.

Study-wide conclusions, independent of this receptor: The amount of clinical and demographic metadata varied by source and participant and was provided uncurated.

The CDR1 and CDR2 encoded by the germline V gene are SGDLS and YYNGEE. Ends trimmed: V by 3 bases, J by 5 bases; bases unmatched to a gene: 15. The CDR3 covers 17 residues, taking in both the cysteine and the phenylalanine. Only CDR3 DNA remains: 51 bases, in frame from the first base. TCRbeta CDR3 regions were amplified from genomic DNA by means of the immunoSEQ Assay, a bias-controlled multiplex PCR. In the source study's methods: Nucleated cell counts per sample were estimated from amplification of reference gene primers within the assay. To quantify the absolute abundance of each unique TCRbeta CDR3 rearrangement, sequence reads were collapsed and filtered. Productive Simpson clonality was computed per sample as the square root of Simpson's diversity index over productive rearrangements. The source is immuneACCESS, and TCRdb retained only in-frame sequences with V and J called. Part of the clones is not carried over; for the studies checked, unresolved V genes explain less than half of this, and the remainder is unexplained. V, J and clone size are taken as reported in that table, and D and trimming were inferred from the DNA itself. Here the sample has around 65,000 clones; roughly three quarters occur a single time. The ten largest make up around a tenth of the sample.

The rearranged segments are TRBV9 and TRBJ1-2; TRBD1 lines up with 8 middle nucleotides. Input material: peripheral blood. This receptor was obtained from a human donor in a cohort sampled during active COVID-19. The CDR3 region has the sequence CASSGAGGRGLQYGYTF. The DNA sequence reads TGTGCCAGCAGCGGGGCAGGAGGCAGGGGGCTTCAGTATGGCTACACCTTC.